The clone carrying this T cell receptor (beta chain) was detected only once. These data originate in a study of blood T cell repertoires in COVID-19. The CDR3 has 14 amino acids. Germline V CDR1 and CDR2: SGHRS, YFSETQ. V dropped 1 base and J dropped 4 bases, with 11 bases sitting between them. The table came from immunoSEQ multiplex PCR; TCRdb's copy has only in-frame clones and leaves some out. Of roughly 88,000 clones listed, approximately 90% are singletons. This TCR came from a woman aged 45-59 years in a cohort sampled during active COVID-19. Sequenced: peripheral blood. The genes are TRBV5-1 and TRBJ2-5, with D possibly matching TRBD2 (6 bases). CDR3 residues: CASSLNTGGETQYF. In DNA, the CDR3 is TGCGCCAGCAGCTTGAACACCGGGGGAGAGACCCAGTACTTC.